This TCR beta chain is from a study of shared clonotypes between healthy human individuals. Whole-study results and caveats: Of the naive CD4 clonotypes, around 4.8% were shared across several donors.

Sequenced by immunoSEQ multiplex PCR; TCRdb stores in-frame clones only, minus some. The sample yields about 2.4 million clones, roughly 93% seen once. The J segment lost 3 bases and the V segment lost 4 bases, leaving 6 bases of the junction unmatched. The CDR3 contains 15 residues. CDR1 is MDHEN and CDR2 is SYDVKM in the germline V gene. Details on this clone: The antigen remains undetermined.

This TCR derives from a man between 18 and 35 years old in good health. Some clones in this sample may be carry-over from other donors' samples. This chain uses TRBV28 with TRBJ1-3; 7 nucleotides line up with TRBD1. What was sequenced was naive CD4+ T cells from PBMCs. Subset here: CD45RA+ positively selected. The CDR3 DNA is TGTGCCAGCAGTTACACAGGGGTAGATGGAAACACCATATATTTT. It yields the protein CASSYTGVDGNTIYF.